This entry describes one T cell receptor (beta chain). What it binds is not known. This record comes from a study of beta chain features in type 1 diabetes. Findings and caveats of the study: When Type 1 diabetes patients were examined, their TCRB CDR3s proved moderately but significantly shorter in all four CD4+ subsets. It was among patients, rather than healthy donors, that naive, central memory and Treg TCRB repertoires appeared more similar.

Donors contributed one heparinised blood draw apiece, averaging roughly 0.12 L. The CDR3 has 14 amino acids. The V gene lost 3 bases and the J gene lost 3 bases, with 9 bases spanning the gap. Per the germline V gene, CDR1 is LGHNT and CDR2 is FRNRAP. Since all of the isolated RNA was reverse transcribed, expressed TCRB transcripts were what got sequenced. Clones were read by immunoSEQ multiplex PCR, and TCRdb kept only the in-frame ones, dropping some. The sample lists around 690,000 clones, roughly 12% occurring once. The receptor was isolated from a man younger than 40 with type 1 diabetes. The gene calls are TRBV12-5 and TRBJ2-1; D is unresolved. The sequenced material came from naive CD4+ T cells from blood. For the CDR3, the DNA is TGTGCTAGTGGTTTAGAGACCCACTACAATGAGCAGTTCTTC. It specifies CASGLETHYNEQFF.